Each of the 28 T cell receptor beta chains below was sequenced from the same sample in a study of T-cell reconstitution after alpha-beta-depleted transplantation in children. Construction of the TCRbeta library involved unique molecular identifiers. TCRdb analysed the PCR reads with MiXCR anew, one entry per CDR3 protein. The table has around 400,000 distinct CDR3 sequences, roughly a tenth seen once. The sample in question was PBMCs from the stem cell graft donor, obtained from the stem cell graft. The receptors here all came from a human donor who donated a stem cell graft to a child with acute myeloid leukemia.

The sample holds a few counts of this clonotype. The chain combines TRBV12-3 or TRBV12-4 with TRBJ1-1; the D gene is possibly TRBD1 (6 bases). V was clipped by 7 bases and J by 6 bases, with 18 bases between them. CDR3 length equals 14 residues. CDR3 nucleotides: TGTGCCAGCACCCCTCAGGGGTCTTTCGCTGAAGCTTTCTTT. As protein: CASTPQGSFAEAFF.

At least ten counts were recorded for this clonotype. The chain is built from TRBV29-1 and TRBJ2-1, with TRBD2 matching 7 bases. Germline loops: CDR1 SQVTM, CDR2 ANQGSEA. The length of the CDR3 is 13 residues. V lost 7 bases and J lost 4; bases outside the gene matches: 7. The CDR3 loop reads CSATGTTYNEQFF. The DNA for the CDR3 is TGCAGCGCAACCGGGACTACATACAATGAGCAGTTCTTC.

The V gene is TRBV20-1, the J gene TRBJ2-1, with 10 bases aligning to TRBD2. This CDR3 has 14 residues. The junction had 8 bases not matched to a gene; V was cut back by 7 bases and J by 5 bases. Germline V lookup: CDR1 DFQATT, CDR2 SNEGSKA (reference sequence). The CDR3 loop is CSGNLAGAHNEQFF. The DNA of the CDR3 is TGCAGTGGCAACCTAGCGGGAGCCCACAATGAGCAGTTCTTC.

The V and J genes are TRBV2 and TRBJ2-5; 8 positions match TRBD1. The CDR3 has 16 amino acids. The germline gives CDR1 SNHLY, CDR2 FYNNEI. V trimming: 3 bases; J trimming: 1 base; junction bases outside the gene matches: 7. In DNA, the CDR3 is TGTGCCAGCAGTGACTATAATACAGGGGGCCAAGAGACCCAGTACTTC. Translation gives CASSDYNTGGQETQYF.

The gene calls are TRBV6-5 and TRBJ2-3; D unresolved. The V and J ends lost 0 bases and 0 bases respectively, with 10 bases between them. The CDR3 extends over 16 amino acids. Germline CDR1 reads MNHEY; CDR2 reads SVGAGI. The CDR3 reads CASSYSTPSSTDTQYF. The CDR3 coding sequence is TGTGCCAGCAGTTACTCGACCCCGTCGAGCACAGATACGCAGTATTTT.

The chain carries TRBV20-1 and TRBJ2-5; 9 nucleotides match TRBD2. Germline CDR1 and CDR2: DFQATT and SNEGSKA (reference sequence). Trimming at V came to 0 bases and at J to 2 bases, leaving 4 bases not matched to a gene. The CDR3 sequence is 15 residues long. The CDR3 sequence: CSARDWTSVQETQYF. The CDR3 DNA reads TGCAGTGCTAGAGATTGGACTAGCGTTCAAGAGACCCAGTACTTC.

This clonotype was observed a few times. V is TRBV5-5 and J is TRBJ1-1, with unresolved D. The length of the CDR3 is 16 residues. Between the trimmed V and J ends, which lost 0 bases and 3 bases, there was a span of 15 bases. Germline values: CDR1 SGHKS, CDR2 YYEKEE (reference sequence). As DNA, the CDR3 is TGTGCCAGCAGCTTGGTCGACACCCGGAAGGACACTGAAGCTTTCTTT. This gives the protein CASSLVDTRKDTEAFF.

This clonotype was seen a few times. The chain uses TRBV3-1 and TRBJ2-2; D gene ambiguous. Per germline, CDR1 LGHDT and CDR2 YNNKEL (reference sequence). Trimming took 0 bases from V and 7 from J, leaving 12 bases between them. The CDR3 spans 15 residues. CDR3 sequence reads: CASSQEWILDGELFF. DNA for the CDR3: TGTGCCAGCAGCCAAGAGTGGATCCTAGACGGGGAGCTGTTTTTT. Full variable domain (outside the CDR3, taken from reference TRBV3-1 and TRBJ2-2): DTAVSQTPKYLVTQMGNDKSIKCEQNLGHDTMYWYKQDSKKFLKIMFSYNNKELIINETVPNRFSPKSPDKAHLNLHINSLELGDSAVYFCASSQEWILDGELFFGEGSRLTVL.

This clonotype came up a few times. The chain is built from TRBV5-1 and TRBJ2-1; TRBD2 is a possible D gene (6 bases). Trimming shortened V by 4 bases and J by 0 bases, and 14 bases separated the two germline ends. Germline V gives CDR1 SGHRS, CDR2 YFSETQ. This CDR3 region has 16 residues. CDR3 coding DNA: TGCGCCAGCAGCCAAGGTCCGGGACTCTCCTACAATGAGCAGTTCTTC. Its protein product is CASSQGPGLSYNEQFF.

This clonotype was detected only a few times. The chain uses TRBV28 and TRBJ2-5; D is undetermined. Germline V gives CDR1 MDHEN, CDR2 SYDVKM. This CDR3 is built from 15 residues. V was shortened by 2 bases and J by 4 bases, with 14 bases between the two germline ends. In DNA, the CDR3 is TGTGCCAGCAGTTTAATGGGAAGAAGAGGAGAGACCCAGTACTTC. As protein: CASSLMGRRGETQYF.

The chain employs TRBV19 and TRBJ2-5, with 10 bases that match TRBD2. The CDR3 is 15 amino acids. Per the germline V gene, CDR1 is LNHDA and CDR2 is SQIVND (reference sequence). With V trimmed by 4 bases and J by 4 bases, 6 bases remained unmatched. CDR3 coding DNA: TGTGCCAGTAGTACCGGGACTAGCGTTCGAGAGACCCAGTACTTC. Translated, it gives CASSTGTSVRETQYF.

This clonotype was observed a few times. The chain links TRBV5-6 to TRBJ2-5; 10 bases align to TRBD1. The trim removed 4 bases at V and 3 bases at J, leaving 12 bases unmatched. The CDR3 has 17 residues. CDR1 is SGHDT, CDR2 YYEEEE, per germline. CDR3 DNA: TGTGCCAGCAGCCTGGGACAGGGGAATCCATTGGAAGAGACCCAGTACTTC. Residues: CASSLGQGNPLEETQYF.

There are a few counts of this clonotype. J is TRBJ2-2 and V is TRBV4-1, with a weak D call TRBD1 (6 bases). Between the trimmed V and J ends, which lost 4 bases and 3 bases, there was a span of 12 bases. Looked up from germline, CDR1 is MGHRA and CDR2 is YSYEKL. There are 15 residues in the CDR3. CDR3 coding DNA: TGCGCCAGCAGCCGAGGGACATGGGACACCGGGGAGCTGTTTTTT. Translation gives CASSRGTWDTGELFF.

This clonotype was seen a few times. The chain combines TRBV29-1 with TRBJ1-3; 7 positions agree with TRBD1. Per germline, CDR1 SQVTM and CDR2 ANQGSEA. The CDR3 has 12 residues. With V trimmed by 7 bases and J by 9 bases, 9 bases remained unmatched. This chain's CDR3 is CSAKGAGGTIYF. The CDR3 nucleotides are TGCAGCGCTAAGGGGGCGGGAGGCACCATATATTTT.

The V and J genes are TRBV3-1 and TRBJ2-5; 8 nucleotides align to TRBD1. V dropped 3 bases and J dropped 5; count of bases not matched to a gene: 11. The germline V gene encodes CDR1 LGHDT and CDR2 YNNKEL (reference sequence). The CDR3 is 16 amino acids. CDR3 loop: CASSHRGRQGRETQYF. CDR3 bases: TGTGCCAGCAGCCACCGTGGGAGACAGGGGAGGGAGACCCAGTACTTC.

The rearrangement links TRBV11-3 to TRBJ2-1; 8 bases are shared with TRBD2. The germline gives CDR1 SGHNT, CDR2 YENEEA. Unmatched junction bases numbered 23, after V lost 2 bases and J lost 5 bases. CDR3 size: 21 residues. The DNA for the CDR3 is TGTGCCAGCAGCTTACAGGGGCTAGCGGGTGCCCAGATGCATAAAAACAATGAGCAGTTCTTC. It specifies CASSLQGLAGAQMHKNNEQFF.

This clonotype was observed at least ten times. The chain carries TRBV20-1 and TRBJ2-1, with unresolved D. This CDR3 has 13 amino acids. Germline V CDR1 and CDR2: DFQATT, SNEGSKA (reference sequence). Trimming cost V 0 bases and J 9 bases, with 12 bases left between them. The CDR3 DNA reads as TGCAGTGCTAGAGAGGTAGCATCTGGTGAGCAGTTCTTC. This sequence encodes CSAREVASGEQFF.

This clonotype was counted ten times or more. This chain joins TRBV10-2 and TRBJ1-5, with D hard to call. Trimming stripped 6 bases from V and 0 bases from J, with 9 bases between. The CDR3 contains 14 residues. Germline V lookup: CDR1 WSHSY, CDR2 SAAADI. The CDR3 bases are TGCGCCAGCAGCTACAGCTATAGCAATCAGCCCCAGCATTTT. It is translated as CASSYSYSNQPQHF.

The chain is built from TRBV6-4 and TRBJ2-1; D is perhaps TRBD1 (6 bases). CDR1 MRHNA and CDR2 SNTAGT come from the germline V gene. The CDR3 runs to 15 residues. Trimming removed 0 bases at V and 6 bases at J, with 12 bases between. This CDR3 is CASSDSGTSRNEQFF. The CDR3 coding sequence is TGTGCCAGCAGTGACTCGGGGACATCCCGCAATGAGCAGTTCTTC.

This clonotype has more than one count but fewer than ten. The rearrangement uses TRBV7-9 and TRBJ2-5; D assignment may be TRBD1 or TRBD2 (5 bases each). V was shortened by 5 bases and J by 2 bases, with 21 bases between the two germline ends. The CDR3 runs 17 residues. The germline V gene has CDR1 SEHNR and CDR2 FQNEAQ (reference sequence). The CDR3 here is CASSRASPGLGQETQYF. CDR3 nucleotide sequence: TGTGCCAGCAGCCGCGCCAGCCCGGGGCTCGGACAAGAGACCCAGTACTTC.

This clonotype showed up just a few times. This rearrangement joins TRBV10-3 to TRBJ2-1; 10 nucleotides match TRBD1. Germline V gene sequence: CDR1 ENHRY, CDR2 SYGVKD. V was pared by 7 bases and J by 5 bases, with 5 bases of the junction left unmatched. This CDR3 is 14 amino acids long. CDR3 sequence: CAITPGTGDNEQFF. CDR3 nucleotide sequence: TGTGCCATCACCCCCGGGACAGGGGACAATGAGCAGTTCTTC.

The chain has TRBV6-5 and TRBJ2-5, with 11 bases lining up with TRBD2. The CDR3 runs to 17 residues. The V segment lost 2 bases and the J segment 3 bases; nucleotides outside the gene matches: 8. In germline, CDR1 is MNHEY, CDR2 SVGAGI. The CDR3 region is CASSYQPVLAGEETQYF. CDR3 bases: TGTGCCAGCAGTTACCAGCCTGTACTAGCGGGAGAAGAGACCCAGTACTTC.

This clonotype has only a few counts. This sequence joins TRBV27 and TRBJ2-3; unclear D gene. Per the germline V gene, CDR1 is MNHEY and CDR2 is SMNVEV (reference sequence). The length of the CDR3 is 13 residues. V was cut by 5 bases and J by 6 bases, with 12 bases left in between. The CDR3 here is CASSSTTVDTQYF. The CDR3 DNA is TGTGCCAGCAGTAGTACGACGGTCGATACGCAGTATTTT.

V usage is TRBV15 and J usage is TRBJ2-7, with D perhaps assigned TRBD1 or TRBD2 (5 bases each). V was clipped by 0 bases and J by 2 bases, with 11 bases between them. In germline, CDR1 is LNHNV, CDR2 YYDKDF (reference sequence). CDR3 length equals 15 residues. Here the CDR3 reads CATSRDPGAAYEQYF. The CDR3 region has the DNA TGTGCCACCAGCAGAGACCCCGGGGCTGCCTACGAGCAGTACTTC. The whole variable domain, remainder taken from reference TRBV15 and TRBJ2-7, is DAMVIQNPRYQVTQFGKPVTLSCSQTLNHNVMYWYQQKSSQAPKLLFHYYDKDFNNEADTPDNFQSRRPNTSFCFLDIRSPGLGDTAMYLCATSRDPGAAYEQYFGPGTRLTVT.

This clonotype was detected ten times or more. The gene calls are TRBV28 and TRBJ1-2; D is perhaps TRBD1 (5 bases). Germline V lookup: CDR1 MDHEN, CDR2 SYDVKM. The CDR3 consists of 14 residues. V shed 5 bases and J shed 1 base, with 11 bases lying between them. In DNA form, the CDR3 reads TGTGCCAGCAGTCCCGGGGGGGATAACTATGGCTACACCTTC. Its protein product is CASSPGGDNYGYTF.

This chain uses TRBV20-1 with TRBJ2-1; a possible D gene is TRBD2 (6 bases). Trimming took off 6 bases at V and 0 bases at J, with 21 bases between the two ends. From germline, CDR1 is DFQATT and CDR2 SNEGSKA (reference sequence). The CDR3 consists of 17 residues. DNA for the CDR3: TGCAGTGCCCCGACTCCGGGACTGCGGAGCTCCTACAATGAGCAGTTCTTC. This sequence encodes CSAPTPGLRSSYNEQFF.

This clonotype was seen only a few times. The rearrangement uses TRBV20-1 and TRBJ2-3; D gene uncertain. Germline-derived CDR1 and CDR2 are DFQATT and SNEGSKA (reference sequence). The CDR3 spans 14 residues. The V end lost 0 bases, the J end lost 9 bases, and 16 bases lay between the germline ends. The CDR3 sequence: CSARDGFSGWTQYF. CDR3 DNA: TGCAGTGCTAGAGATGGATTTTCTGGCTGGACGCAGTATTTT.

This clonotype was seen only a few times. This sequence joins TRBV12-3 or TRBV12-4 and TRBJ1-2; D perhaps matches TRBD1 (6 bases). Trimming stripped 4 bases from V and 4 bases from J, with 19 bases between. CDR3 length: 16 amino acids. The CDR3 DNA reads as TGTGCCAGCAGTTCCGCGGGGCAGGGGAATATCTATGGCTACACCTTC. It specifies CASSSAGQGNIYGYTF.